A single sample is the source of the 24 T cell receptor beta chains below, sequenced in a study of early stage breast cancer tumors. Repertoires were generated with immunoSEQ multiplex PCR, while TCRdb's copy carries only in-frame clones and drops some. Here the sample spans fewer than 30,000 clones, under 60% being singletons. Sequenced input: breast tumor tissue. The receptors were sampled from a person in their fifties or sixties with breast cancer.

The chain couples TRBV6-1 to TRBJ1-1; D remains unclear. V was clipped by 0 bases and J by 4 bases, with 15 bases between them. CDR3 size: 16 residues. Per the germline V gene, CDR1 is MNHNS and CDR2 is SASEGT. This CDR3 reads CASSEARALWSTEAFF. CDR3 DNA: TGTGCCAGCAGTGAAGCCCGGGCCCTTTGGAGCACTGAAGCTTTCTTT.

This clone turned up a few times. The chain couples TRBV15 to TRBJ2-2; D gene unclear. The CDR3 contains 12 residues. V lost 7 bases to trimming and J lost 4 bases, with 7 bases between them. CDR1 and CDR2 (germline): LNHNV, YYDKDF (reference sequence). Written as DNA, the CDR3 is TGTGCCACCAAATTGAGCACCGGGGAGCTGTTTTTT. It encodes CATKLSTGELFF.

In this sample, this clone is medium-sized. The rearrangement uses TRBV18 and TRBJ1-2, with a possible D match to TRBD1 (5 bases). Trimming shortened V by 2 bases and J by 6 bases, and 10 bases separated the two germline ends. The CDR3 extends over 13 amino acids. Germline assignment: CDR1 KGHSH and CDR2 LQKENI. DNA of the CDR3: TGTGCCAGCTCACCAGCGGGACGCGATGGCTACACCTTC. Its translation is CASSPAGRDGYTF.

The chain is built from TRBV5-4 and TRBJ2-5; D not certain. V was shortened by 7 bases and J by 0 bases, with 7 bases between the two germline ends. Germline CDR1 SGHNT, CDR2 YYREEE (reference sequence). The CDR3 runs to 12 residues. The CDR3 nucleotides read TGTGCCAGCCGATGGGACCAAGAGACCCAGTACTTC. Translated: CASRWDQETQYF.

The chain couples TRBV7-8 to TRBJ2-2; D is ambiguous. The length of the CDR3 is 12 residues. Trimming shortened V by 2 bases and J by 5 bases, and 3 bases separated the two germline ends. CDR1 and CDR2 from the germline V gene are SGHVS and FQNEAQ. The CDR3 is CASSLITGELFF. Here the CDR3 DNA reads TGTGCCAGCAGCTTAATAACCGGGGAGCTGTTTTTT.

The chain links TRBV7-9 to TRBJ2-2; D gene uncertain. Germline V gene sequence: CDR1 SEHNR, CDR2 FQNEAQ (reference sequence). V lost 1 base and J 8 bases, leaving 11 bases between the germline ends. The CDR3 covers 14 residues. As DNA, the CDR3 is TGTGCCAGCAGCTTAGTTTCGAGAACGGGGGAGCTGTTTTTT. The encoded protein is CASSLVSRTGELFF.

The chain is built from TRBV6-1 and TRBJ2-7; D gene ambiguous. This CDR3 spans 16 amino acids. Germline-derived CDR1 and CDR2 are MNHNS and SASEGT. The V end lost 4 bases, the J end lost 2 bases, and 18 bases lay between the germline ends. The CDR3 here is CASSAKDWQVAYEQYF. The CDR3 DNA reads TGTGCCAGCAGTGCCAAAGACTGGCAGGTAGCCTACGAGCAGTACTTC.

The rearrangement uses TRBV5-1 and TRBJ2-7, with 13 bases matching TRBD2. Germline V CDR1 and CDR2: SGHRS, YFSETQ. J lost 9 bases, V lost 2 bases, and 8 bases had no gene match. The CDR3 extends over 15 amino acids. The CDR3 sequence: CASSLQLAGGPGQYF. CDR3 DNA sequence: TGCGCCAGCAGCTTACAACTAGCGGGAGGGCCCGGGCAGTACTTC. Using reference TRBV5-1 and TRBJ2-7 for the parts outside the CDR3, the full variable domain is KAGVTQTPRYLIKTRGQQVTLSCSPISGHRSVSWYQQTPGQGLQFLFEYFSETQRNKGNFPGRFSGRQFSNSRSEMNVSTLELGDSALYLCASSLQLAGGPGQYFGPGTRLTVT.

This sequence joins TRBV18 and TRBJ2-1; D might be TRBD1 or TRBD2, each matching 5 bases. Germline V lookup: CDR1 KGHSH, CDR2 LQKENI. The ends were cut back, 5 bases at V and 6 bases at J, with 20 bases in the middle. The length of the CDR3 is 16 residues. CDR3 sequence reads: CASSGIIGTGFNEQFF. The CDR3 DNA reads TGTGCCAGCTCAGGTATTATTGGGACCGGATTCAATGAGCAGTTCTTC.

The chain couples TRBV30 to TRBJ1-5; perhaps TRBD1 as D (6 bases). CDR3 length: 17 residues. Germline values: CDR1 GTSNPN, CDR2 SVGIG (reference sequence). V lost 0 bases, J lost 3 bases, and 18 bases lay in between. CDR3 DNA sequence: TGTGCCTGGAGTGTCGGAAGGGGGATGGGAATCAATCAGCCCCAGCATTTT. Translating gives CAWSVGRGMGINQPQHF.

The V call is TRBV7-3, the J call TRBJ2-2; D possibly corresponds to TRBD1 (5 bases). Germline CDR1 is SGHTA and CDR2 is FQGTGA. V was shortened by 5 bases and J by 4 bases, with 17 bases between the two germline ends. This CDR3 region has 16 residues. The CDR3 loop is CASSPQASTSTGELFF. Here the CDR3 DNA reads TGTGCCAGCAGCCCACAGGCCTCGACATCCACCGGGGAGCTGTTTTTT.

This clone was counted only a few times. V is TRBV27 and J is TRBJ1-4; D is ambiguous. V gave up 0 bases and J gave up 8 bases, with 7 bases separating them. The CDR3 extends over 13 amino acids. The germline V gene encodes CDR1 MNHEY and CDR2 SMNVEV (reference sequence). The CDR3 coding sequence is TGTGCCAGCAGTTTATCTGGATCGGAAAAACTGTTTTTT. It translates to CASSLSGSEKLFF. Complete variable domain (other parts from reference TRBV27 and TRBJ1-4): EAQVTQNPRYLITVTGKKLTVTCSQNMNHEYMSWYRQDPGLGLRQIYYSMNVEVTDKGDVPEGYKVSRKEKRNFPLILESPSPNQTSLYFCASSLSGSEKLFFGSGTQLSVL.

The chain joins TRBV7-9 to TRBJ2-7; D gene unclear. This CDR3 is 15 amino acids long. The germline CDR1 and CDR2 sequences are SEHNR and FQNEAQ (reference sequence). Trimming removed 4 bases at V and 0 bases at J, with 13 bases between. CDR3 residues: CASSSLPGISYEQYF. The CDR3 nucleotides read TGTGCCAGCAGCTCCCTCCCAGGAATCTCCTACGAGCAGTACTTC.

In this sample, this clone turned up a few times. The junction departs from the called germline gene at one end, perhaps through a read error. The rearrangement joins TRBV29-1 to TRBJ1-2; D unresolved. The CDR3 totals 13 residues. From germline, CDR1 is SQVTM and CDR2 ANQGSEA. Here the CDR3 DNA reads TGCAGCGTAGCTGGCGGTGCCCACTATGTCTACACCTTC. Encoded protein: CSVAGGAHYVYTF.

The chain combines TRBV14 with TRBJ2-1; the match to TRBD2 covers 9 bases. After removal of 0 bases from V and 1 base from J, the junction contained 10 bases not matched to a gene. This CDR3 is built from 19 residues. Germline assignment: CDR1 SGHDN and CDR2 FVKESK. The CDR3 spells CASSQEASGIGLSYNEQFF. CDR3 sequence (DNA): TGTGCCAGCAGCCAAGAGGCTAGCGGGATAGGACTATCCTACAATGAGCAGTTCTTC.

This clone was counted once. The chain is built from TRBV6-5 and TRBJ2-2; D tentatively fits TRBD1 or TRBD2 (5 bases each). The CDR3 is 14 residues long. CDR1 MNHEY and CDR2 SVGAGI come from the germline V gene. Deletions cut 5 bases from V and 3 bases from J, with 10 bases between. The CDR3 sequence: CASSRDHYTGELFF. DNA of the CDR3: TGTGCCAGCAGTCGGGACCACTACACCGGGGAGCTGTTTTTT.

Here the CDR3 DNA reads TGTGCCAGCAGCTACAACACCTATGGCTACACCTTC. This sequence encodes CASSYNTYGYTF. This rearrangement joins TRBV25-1 to TRBJ1-2; D is ambiguous. This CDR3 is 12 amino acids long. With 6 bases removed from V and 4 bases from J, the gap between germline ends came to 9 bases. Germline V lookup: CDR1 MGHDK, CDR2 SYGVNS.

J is TRBJ2-1 and V is TRBV14; D possibly matches TRBD1 or TRBD2 (5 bases each). The germline gives CDR1 SGHDN, CDR2 FVKESK. Deletions cut 0 bases from V and 12 bases from J, with 18 bases between. This CDR3 is 15 amino acids long. The CDR3, as DNA: TGTGCCAGCAGCCAAGATAACTTAGGAGGTCAGGGGCAGTTCTTC. Translation gives CASSQDNLGGQGQFF.

V usage is TRBV23-1 and J usage is TRBJ2-7; maybe TRBD1 (6 bases). TRBV23-1 is an open reading frame whose function is uncertain. Trimming removed 4 bases at V and 0 bases at J, with 19 bases between. This CDR3 is 17 amino acids long. The CDR3, as DNA: TGCGCCAGCAGTCCACAGGGATGGCGAGTACTCTCCTACGAGCAGTACTTC. It translates to CASSPQGWRVLSYEQYF.

This clone was counted a few times. V and J are TRBV6-1 and TRBJ2-3, with no clear D. Trimming took off 7 bases at V and 2 bases at J, with 16 bases between the two ends. This CDR3 spans 15 amino acids. Germline CDR1 and CDR2: MNHNS and SASEGT. In DNA, the CDR3 is TGTGCCAGCACCATGAACCCGCAGGCCACAGATACGCAGTATTTT. The encoded protein is CASTMNPQATDTQYF.

The chain combines TRBV19 with TRBJ2-7; tentatively, D is TRBD1 (6 bases). V was clipped by 8 bases and J by 3 bases, with 8 bases between them. CDR1 and CDR2 (germline): LNHDA, SQIVND (reference sequence). This CDR3 comprises 11 residues. The CDR3 loop reads CASGTRYEQYF. CDR3 coding DNA: TGTGCCAGTGGGACACGCTACGAGCAGTACTTC.

Details on this clone: An end of the junction does not agree with germline; a read error may underlie this. The CDR3 DNA follows: TGTGCTAGCAGCCCAGAACTAGCGTCGGAGACCCAGTACTTC. It codes for CASSPELASETQYF. The J gene is TRBJ2-5, the V gene TRBV7-7; 7 nucleotides line up with TRBD2. CDR1 SSHAT and CDR2 FNYEAQ come from the germline V gene (reference sequence). This CDR3 spans 14 amino acids.

J is TRBJ1-2 and V is TRBV7-9; no reliable D call. Trimming pared 0 bases from V and 6 bases from J, leaving 14 bases between. The CDR3 contains 15 residues. CDR1 and CDR2 from the germline V gene are SEHNR and FQNEAQ (reference sequence). This CDR3 reads CASSLALDTLDGYTF. CDR3 in DNA: TGTGCCAGCAGCTTAGCGTTGGATACGCTGGATGGCTACACCTTC.

The chain carries TRBV5-1 and TRBJ2-3; the D is unclear. From germline, CDR1 is SGHRS and CDR2 YFSETQ. The CDR3 has 14 residues. Trimming removed 1 base from V and 0 bases from J, with 6 bases in between. CDR3 DNA: TGCGCCAGCAGCTTGTCGTCGAGCACAGATACGCAGTATTTT. It specifies CASSLSSSTDTQYF.